The present T cell receptor (beta chain) was sequenced within a study of CD8+ T cells in alopecia areata (dated by TCRdb to the late 2010s). About the full investigation: The treated patients took part in an open-label pilot trial in which moderate-to-severe alopecia areata was treated with oral tofacitinib at 5 to 10 mg twice daily. Biopsies were taken from tofacitinib-treated patients at baseline and again at 4 and 24 weeks into treatment, and several of those patients also had a later scalp biopsy. Clonality in the scalp was compared among normal scalp (n=4), patchy alopecia areata scalp (n=8), and alopecia totalis/universalis scalp (n=8). RNA came from the PAXgene miRNA kit for fixed scalp, the miRNeasy kit for PBMCs, and the RNeasy kit for mouse skin. In humans, TCRbeta sequencing was performed on scalp tissue and on sorted CD4+ and CD8+ peripheral blood T cells from healthy controls and from patients with patchy or totalis/universalis alopecia areata. Amplification of TCRbeta CDR3 regions was done by immunoSEQ multiplex PCR using 35 Vbeta forward primers and 13 Jbeta reverse primers. Patients received tofacitinib for 6 to 18 months and were then followed off drug for 6 months to check for delayed response and recurrence. The study used high-throughput TCRbeta sequencing to examine T cell clonal expansion in alopecia areata, in both the C3H/HeJ mouse model and human patients.

General conclusions and limits of the study: Compared with normal scalp, lesional scalp, particularly in alopecia totalis/universalis, had higher clonality and more expanded CD8+ clones, which suggests antigenic drive. Unlike mouse skin, which is dominated by gammadelta T cells, normal human skin has resident alphabeta T cells that are also sequenced, and this complicates analysis of the scalp TCR repertoire. Compared with mice, TCR sequences shared between patients were less clear, possibly partly because of HLA diversity across the patient population.

Explained via the paper, the time point label denotes: baseline before oral tofacitinib. Lesional scalp punch biopsies and peripheral blood were obtained from alopecia areata patients. After PBMCs were isolated by density centrifugation and stained for CD3, CD4 and CD8, a FACSAria was used to sort CD4+ and CD8+ T cells. On this clone: It lacks a known antigen. There are no base qualities to consult, and no much larger clone falls within one base.

The germline V gene supplies CDR1 LGHNA and CDR2 YSLEER. The CDR3 goes from the cysteine to the phenylalanine over 15 residues. Here the CDR3 DNA is all that survives: 45 bases in frame from base 1. V loses 4 bases of germline sequence and J loses 2 bases, and the interval between the two ends is 14 bases. Libraries came from the immunoSEQ multiplex PCR assay. RNA was extracted from all samples and reverse transcribed into cDNA, which served as template for TCR sequencing. SuperScript III was used for first-strand cDNA synthesis, primed with a 2:1 mix of oligo-dT and random hexamers. A synthetic immune receptor repertoire was used to measure amplification bias, and any remaining bias was corrected computationally. On the study's bioinformatics: After raw reads were preprocessed to remove errors, the CDR3 was defined following IMGT conventions as running from the conserved cysteine to phenylalanine. Clonality was computed as 1 minus the Shannon entropy, with the entropy normalized by log2 of the number of productive unique TCRs. Scalp TCRbeta sequences were cross-referenced with sorted blood CD4 and CD8 repertoires so that the CD4 or CD8 identity of scalp clones could be inferred. TCRdb holds this immuneACCESS table with in-frame rearrangements only. Some clones are missing; in checked studies, unresolved V genes explain under half, and the rest has no known cause. V and J calls and clone size are copied from that table; D and trimming were computed from the DNA. The sample yields just over 150,000 clones; 40% to 60% were counted once. The ten largest clonotypes hold just under 20% of the sample.

Specimen: CD8+ T cells sorted from blood, collected at week 0. This sequence originates from a human donor with alopecia areata. The chain is made from TRBV4-3 and TRBJ2-5; the D segment could be TRBD1, given 6 matching bases. The nucleotide sequence is TGCGCCAGCAGCCGAATGCTGGACAGTCAAGAGACCCAGTACTTC. The resulting protein is CASSRMLDSQETQYF.